This T cell receptor (beta chain) was captured in a study of blood T cell repertoires in COVID-19. Overall study: The study drew acute and convalescent COVID-19 samples from the United States, Italy and Spain.

Under the authors' procedure: The authors estimated nucleated cell counts from reference gene primer amplification. TCRdb's copy holds only in-frame clones and misses some; the assay was immunoSEQ multiplex PCR. V and J calls and clone size are as listed in that table; D and trimming were resolved from the DNA. The table shows roughly 330,000 clones, with around four fifths occurring only once. The V end was cut by 6 bases, the J end by 2 bases, with 16 bases between. Germline V gene lookup returns CDR1 SNHLY and CDR2 FYNNEI. This CDR3 has 15 residues. This clone was observed a few times. This clonotype was sampled from a woman aged 45-60 years with acute or convalescent COVID-19. The chain recombines TRBV2 with TRBJ1-2; perhaps TRBD1 as D (6 bases). The sequenced sample was peripheral blood. CDR3 in amino acids: CASRINRELNYGYTF. In DNA form, the CDR3 reads TGTGCCAGCAGAATCAACAGGGAACTCAACTATGGCTACACCTTC.